Reported below is one T cell receptor beta chain. The antigen is undetermined. The data were obtained in a study of CD8 T cells in ankylosing spondylitis. Each CDR3 protein is one row after TCRdb ran MiXCR on the 5' RACE reads. The data show about 800,000 distinct CDR3 sequences, 12% seen once. V shed 3 bases, J shed 13 bases, and the junction held 6 bases outside the gene matches. The CDR3 runs to 12 residues. Broader study findings: Several highly homologous variants formed a TCR beta motif that appeared characteristic of ankylosing spondylitis blood.

The V call is TRBV12-3 or TRBV12-4, the J call TRBJ2-1; 7 bases are a match to TRBD2. The sample comprised blood, either unsorted or a sorted T cell fraction (not recorded which). This TCR derives from a male donor with ankylosing spondylitis. Here the CDR3 reads CASSLSSGTQFF. As DNA, the CDR3 is TGTGCCAGCAGTTTGTCGAGCGGGACCCAGTTCTTC.